In this sample, the clone carrying this TCR beta chain turned up a few times. What it recognizes is unknown. The CDR3 has 14 amino acids. Germline CDR1 and CDR2: SGDLS and YYNGEE. The ends were cut back, 4 bases at V and 5 bases at J, with 13 bases in the middle. After 5'RACE with constant-segment primers, TCR alpha and TCR beta cDNA libraries carrying sample barcodes and UMIs were obtained. TCRdb passed the 5' RACE reads through MiXCR, listing each CDR3 protein once. This table has approximately 82,000 distinct CDR3 sequences, 9.5% to 15% appearing once. This specimen belongs to a study of T-cell memory formation after mild COVID-19. Overall study context: TCR clusters mostly belonged to single donors. Study-level points and caveats: Later expanders leaned toward CD4+, whereas clones contracting from day 15 to 85 were balanced CD4/CD8. A subset of responding clones appeared in pre-infection memory, suggesting cross-reactive memory joined.

Sequenced: PBMCs or a T cell subset sorted from them (not recorded which). The V gene is TRBV9, the J gene TRBJ1-5, with D maybe TRBD1 (5 bases). This receptor was taken from a man between 18 and 29 years old who had mild COVID-19 (a few samples of this study predate the infection). Cell type and time point are not known. The CDR3 sequence: CASSPWDGDQPQHF. The CDR3, as DNA: TGTGCCAGCAGCCCGTGGGACGGTGATCAGCCCCAGCATTTT.